The rows below give T cell receptor beta chains drawn from one sample of a study of blood T cells in healthy people across ages. TCRdb re-called the 5' RACE reads through MiXCR, storing one row per CDR3 protein. The sample includes more than 500,000 distinct CDR3 sequences, approximately 25% of them seen just once. The material sequenced was blood. The receptors here all came from a woman in her 70s in good health. CDR3s include the opening cysteine and the closing phenylalanine or tryptophan. Fields, in order: CDR3 protein, CDR3 DNA, V gene, D gene, J gene, clone size. The D gene is left open where the match is weak. Where a row states a size, it is once, few, many or the class of an expanded clone; other rows omit it.

cdr3_aa: CAVSESKGNGEKLFF
cdr3_nt: TGTGCCGTCAGTGAGTCGAAGGGGAATGGAGAAAAACTGTTTTTT
v_call: TRBV10-3
d_call: NA
j_call: TRBJ1-4
clone_size: NA

cdr3_aa: CAISSQGTINEQFF
cdr3_nt: TGTGCCATCAGTTCCCAGGGGACTATCAATGAGCAGTTCTTC
v_call: TRBV10-3
d_call: NA
j_call: TRBJ2-1
clone_size: many

cdr3_aa: CASSRRGTSGEHEQYF
cdr3_nt: TGCGCCAGCAGCCGACGCGGGACTAGCGGGGAACACGAGCAGTACTTC
v_call: TRBV5-1
d_call: TRBD2
j_call: TRBJ2-7
clone_size: NA

cdr3_aa: CASSQDRSIPNTQYF
cdr3_nt: TGTGCCAGCAGCCAAGACAGAAGCATACCAAATACGCAGTATTTT
v_call: TRBV14
d_call: NA
j_call: TRBJ2-3
clone_size: NA

cdr3_aa: CAISDPASKFQETQYF
cdr3_nt: TGTGCCATCAGTGACCCGGCGTCCAAGTTCCAAGAGACCCAGTACTTC
v_call: TRBV10-3
d_call: NA
j_call: TRBJ2-5
clone_size: NA

cdr3_aa: CASSLLSGVTDTQYF
cdr3_nt: TGCGCCAGCAGCTTATTAAGCGGGGTCACAGATACGCAGTATTTT
v_call: TRBV5-1
d_call: TRBD2
j_call: TRBJ2-3
clone_size: NA

cdr3_aa: CASIGGAGGYTF
cdr3_nt: TGTGCCAGCATAGGCGGGGCCGGCGGCTACACCTTC
v_call: TRBV6-5
d_call: NA
j_call: TRBJ1-2
clone_size: NA

cdr3_aa: CASSFASSGGDEQFF
cdr3_nt: TGTGCCAGCAGTTTCGCGAGTAGCGGGGGAGATGAGCAGTTCTTC
v_call: TRBV27
d_call: TRBD2
j_call: TRBJ2-1
clone_size: NA

cdr3_aa: CASSLEGQGNQPQHF
cdr3_nt: TGCGCCAGCAGCTTGGAAGGACAGGGTAATCAGCCCCAGCATTTT
v_call: TRBV5-1
d_call: TRBD1
j_call: TRBJ1-5
clone_size: many

cdr3_aa: CASSFLRGNTGELFF
cdr3_nt: TGTGCCAGCAGCTTTCTCAGGGGGAACACCGGGGAGCTGTTTTTT
v_call: TRBV7-2
d_call: NA
j_call: TRBJ2-2
clone_size: NA

cdr3_aa: CASSQARIQETQYF
cdr3_nt: TGTGCCAGCAGCCAGGCCCGGATACAAGAGACCCAGTACTTC
v_call: TRBV3-1
d_call: NA
j_call: TRBJ2-5
clone_size: few

cdr3_aa: CASSPSVGGSETQCF
cdr3_nt: TGTGCCAGCTCACCCTCGGTCGGGGGGTCGGAGACCCAGTGCTTC
v_call: TRBV18
d_call: TRBD2
j_call: TRBJ2-5
clone_size: few

cdr3_aa: CASRTSGYTGRVTQYF
cdr3_nt: TGTGCCAGCCGGACTAGCGGCTACACCGGCAGAGTCACGCAGTATTTT
v_call: TRBV6-2/TRBV6-3
d_call: TRBD2
j_call: TRBJ2-3
clone_size: few

cdr3_aa: CSASTGTGKTYEQYF
cdr3_nt: TGCAGTGCTAGCACCGGGACAGGAAAAACCTACGAGCAGTACTTC
v_call: TRBV20-1
d_call: TRBD1
j_call: TRBJ2-7
clone_size: NA

cdr3_aa: CASSYSGSGNTEAFF
cdr3_nt: TGTGCCAGCAGTTACTCGGGCAGTGGGAACACTGAAGCTTTCTTT
v_call: TRBV6-2/TRBV6-3
d_call: NA
j_call: TRBJ1-1
clone_size: NA

cdr3_aa: CASSQNPGMQGDTQYF
cdr3_nt: TGCGCCAGCAGCCAAAATCCCGGGATGCAGGGGGATACGCAGTATTTT
v_call: TRBV4-3
d_call: NA
j_call: TRBJ2-3
clone_size: NA

cdr3_aa: CASINSGDTQYF
cdr3_nt: TGTGCCAGCATCAATTCGGGAGATACGCAGTATTTT
v_call: TRBV7-9
d_call: NA
j_call: TRBJ2-3
clone_size: few

cdr3_aa: CASSLAGTGPTDTQYF
cdr3_nt: TGTGCCAGCAGCTTAGCGGGAACAGGGCCCACAGATACGCAGTATTTT
v_call: TRBV7-2
d_call: NA
j_call: TRBJ2-3
clone_size: few

cdr3_aa: CASSLIWQTQYF
cdr3_nt: TGTGCCAGCAGCTTAATCTGGCAGACCCAGTACTTC
v_call: TRBV7-6
d_call: NA
j_call: TRBJ2-5
clone_size: many

cdr3_aa: CASSTSGGPETQYF
cdr3_nt: TGTGCCAGCAGTACTAGCGGGGGCCCAGAGACCCAGTACTTC
v_call: TRBV6-5
d_call: TRBD2
j_call: TRBJ2-5
clone_size: NA

cdr3_aa: CSAKDRDNWANVLTF
cdr3_nt: TGCAGTGCTAAGGACAGGGACAATTGGGCCAACGTCCTGACTTTC
v_call: TRBV20-1
d_call: TRBD1
j_call: TRBJ2-6
clone_size: NA

cdr3_aa: CASSVLAGVTDTQYF
cdr3_nt: TGTGCCAGCAGCGTCTTAGCGGGGGTCACAGATACGCAGTATTTT
v_call: TRBV9
d_call: TRBD2
j_call: TRBJ2-3
clone_size: few

cdr3_aa: CASRKDPRGGTNTGELFF
cdr3_nt: TGTGCCAGCAGAAAAGATCCACGGGGGGGAACGAACACCGGGGAGCTGTTTTTT
v_call: TRBV7-2
d_call: TRBD2
j_call: TRBJ2-2
clone_size: few

cdr3_aa: CASSSGQSNYGYTF
cdr3_nt: TGTGCCAGCAGCTCGGGACAGTCTAACTATGGCTACACCTTC
v_call: TRBV7-9
d_call: TRBD1
j_call: TRBJ1-2
clone_size: NA

cdr3_aa: CASSSDRVQRTEAFF
cdr3_nt: TGTGCCAGCAGTTCCGACAGGGTGCAACGCACTGAAGCTTTCTTT
v_call: TRBV28
d_call: TRBD1
j_call: TRBJ1-1
clone_size: NA

cdr3_aa: CASSSGALENIQYF
cdr3_nt: TGTGCCAGCAGCTCCGGGGCCCTTGAAAACATTCAGTACTTC
v_call: TRBV5-6
d_call: NA
j_call: TRBJ2-4
clone_size: NA

cdr3_aa: CASSTYRDLHFNEQFF
cdr3_nt: TGTGCCAGCAGTACCTACAGGGACCTTCATTTCAATGAGCAGTTCTTC
v_call: TRBV6-2/TRBV6-3
d_call: NA
j_call: TRBJ2-1
clone_size: few

cdr3_aa: CATSRDLSLARREQYF
cdr3_nt: TGTGCCACCAGCAGAGATCTCTCGTTGGCCCGCCGCGAGCAGTACTTC
v_call: TRBV15
d_call: NA
j_call: TRBJ2-7
clone_size: NA

cdr3_aa: CSARDPGRGSMNEKLFF
cdr3_nt: TGCAGTGCTAGAGATCCCGGCCGGGGCTCGATGAATGAAAAACTGTTTTTT
v_call: TRBV20-1
d_call: NA
j_call: TRBJ1-4
clone_size: NA

cdr3_aa: CAGSLTWTNTEAFF
cdr3_nt: TGTGCCGGCAGCTTAACGTGGACTAACACTGAAGCTTTCTTT
v_call: TRBV7-3
d_call: NA
j_call: TRBJ1-1
clone_size: NA

cdr3_aa: CASSFLSRSYNEQFF
cdr3_nt: TGTGCCAGCAGCTTTCTGAGCCGCTCCTACAATGAGCAGTTCTTC
v_call: TRBV5-6
d_call: NA
j_call: TRBJ2-1
clone_size: few

cdr3_aa: CSVEYGRF
cdr3_nt: TGCAGCGTTGAGTACGGGAGATTT
v_call: TRBV29-1
d_call: NA
j_call: TRBJ1-1
clone_size: NA

cdr3_aa: CASSLNRDIGETQYF
cdr3_nt: TGTGCCAGCAGCTTAAACAGGGACATCGGGGAGACCCAGTACTTC
v_call: TRBV7-2
d_call: NA
j_call: TRBJ2-5
clone_size: many

cdr3_aa: CSVKRGTDTQYF
cdr3_nt: TGCAGCGTTAAGCGGGGCACAGATACGCAGTATTTT
v_call: TRBV29-1
d_call: NA
j_call: TRBJ2-3
clone_size: NA

cdr3_aa: CATSDAAGTGGMNEQFF
cdr3_nt: TGTGCCACCAGTGATGCTGCCGGGACAGGGGGCATGAATGAGCAGTTCTTC
v_call: TRBV24-1
d_call: TRBD1
j_call: TRBJ2-1
clone_size: NA

cdr3_aa: CAISAGSLQGTEAFF
cdr3_nt: TGTGCCATCAGTGCAGGGTCCCTTCAGGGCACTGAAGCTTTCTTT
v_call: TRBV10-3
d_call: NA
j_call: TRBJ1-1
clone_size: NA

cdr3_aa: CASSQVGTRTSYTF
cdr3_nt: TGCGCCAGCAGCCAAGTCGGGACAAGGACAAGCTACACCTTC
v_call: TRBV4-3
d_call: NA
j_call: TRBJ1-2
clone_size: NA

cdr3_aa: CASSYDGQGADGYTF
cdr3_nt: TGCGCCAGCAGCTACGACGGACAGGGGGCGGATGGCTACACCTTC
v_call: TRBV5-1
d_call: TRBD1
j_call: TRBJ1-2
clone_size: NA

cdr3_aa: CACSEGHLEPGKLFF
cdr3_nt: TGTGCCTGCAGCGAGGGACACCTCGAGCCTGGAAAACTGTTTTTT
v_call: TRBV9
d_call: NA
j_call: TRBJ1-4
clone_size: few

cdr3_aa: CASSLPDNNNSPLHF
cdr3_nt: TGTGCCAGCAGCTTACCGGACAACAATAATTCACCCCTCCACTTT
v_call: TRBV7-2
d_call: NA
j_call: TRBJ1-6
clone_size: few

cdr3_aa: CASSPPGLRTGELFF
cdr3_nt: TGTGCCAGCTCACCTCCGGGTCTACGGACCGGGGAGCTGTTTTTT
v_call: TRBV18
d_call: NA
j_call: TRBJ2-2
clone_size: NA

cdr3_aa: CASSTIVYEQYF
cdr3_nt: TGTGCCAGCAGCACAATTGTCTACGAGCAGTACTTC
v_call: TRBV21-1
d_call: NA
j_call: TRBJ2-7
clone_size: few

cdr3_aa: CAIGTRLAGYNEQFF
cdr3_nt: TGTGCCATCGGCACCCGACTAGCGGGGTACAATGAGCAGTTCTTC
v_call: TRBV10-3
d_call: TRBD2
j_call: TRBJ2-1
clone_size: NA

cdr3_aa: CASSSTSGAGTQYF
cdr3_nt: TGTGCCAGCAGCAGCACGAGCGGGGCGGGGACCCAGTACTTC
v_call: TRBV11-2
d_call: TRBD2
j_call: TRBJ2-5
clone_size: NA

cdr3_aa: CSVVLPRSLAKNIQYF
cdr3_nt: TGCAGCGTTGTACTTCCCAGATCCCTAGCCAAAAACATTCAGTACTTC
v_call: TRBV29-1
d_call: NA
j_call: TRBJ2-4
clone_size: few

cdr3_aa: CSAMLSERGPDTQYF
cdr3_nt: TGCAGTGCTATGTTGTCCGAGCGGGGCCCCGATACGCAGTATTTT
v_call: TRBV20-1
d_call: TRBD2
j_call: TRBJ2-3
clone_size: NA

cdr3_aa: CASSARQVPKTDTQYF
cdr3_nt: TGTGCCAGCAGCGCTAGACAGGTTCCGAAGACAGATACGCAGTATTTT
v_call: TRBV9
d_call: NA
j_call: TRBJ2-3
clone_size: few

cdr3_aa: CSVAGTSEDRVKNIQYF
cdr3_nt: TGCAGCGTTGCCGGGACTAGCGAGGATCGGGTCAAAAACATTCAGTACTTC
v_call: TRBV29-1
d_call: TRBD2
j_call: TRBJ2-4
clone_size: NA

cdr3_aa: CASSRGTGGNQPQHF
cdr3_nt: TGTGCCAGCAGTCGAGGGACAGGGGGTAATCAGCCCCAGCATTTT
v_call: TRBV6-2/TRBV6-3
d_call: TRBD1
j_call: TRBJ1-5
clone_size: few

cdr3_aa: CASSPQSHQYQETQYF
cdr3_nt: TGTGCCAGCTCACCCCAGTCTCACCAGTACCAAGAGACCCAGTACTTC
v_call: TRBV18
d_call: NA
j_call: TRBJ2-5
clone_size: few

cdr3_aa: CASSRDRGWADTQYF
cdr3_nt: TGCGCCAGCAGCCGAGACAGGGGTTGGGCAGATACGCAGTATTTT
v_call: TRBV5-1
d_call: TRBD1
j_call: TRBJ2-3
clone_size: NA

cdr3_aa: CASSLELAGTGTDTQYF
cdr3_nt: TGCGCCAGCAGCTTGGAGCTAGCGGGGACTGGCACAGATACGCAGTATTTT
v_call: TRBV5-1
d_call: TRBD2
j_call: TRBJ2-3
clone_size: NA